This section outlines one T cell receptor (beta chain) sequence together with its context. Some clones are missing from TCRdb's copy, which holds only in-frame ones; the method was immunoSEQ multiplex PCR. The table records around 380,000 clones, approximately 87% of them present only once. The data derive from a study of blood T cell repertoires in COVID-19. V shed 5 bases and J 4 bases; nucleotides not matched to a gene: 6. CDR1 is SEHNR and CDR2 is FQNEAQ in the germline V gene (reference sequence). The CDR3 totals 15 residues. The source material was PBMCs or T cells enriched from blood (not recorded which). The J gene is TRBJ2-1, the V gene TRBV7-9; 9 nucleotides line up with TRBD1. This receptor was obtained from a man aged 25-45 years who had recovered from COVID-19. The CDR3 DNA sequence: TGTGCCAGCAGCCAGGGACAGGGAACATACAATGAGCAGTTCTTC. Translated: CASSQGQGTYNEQFF.